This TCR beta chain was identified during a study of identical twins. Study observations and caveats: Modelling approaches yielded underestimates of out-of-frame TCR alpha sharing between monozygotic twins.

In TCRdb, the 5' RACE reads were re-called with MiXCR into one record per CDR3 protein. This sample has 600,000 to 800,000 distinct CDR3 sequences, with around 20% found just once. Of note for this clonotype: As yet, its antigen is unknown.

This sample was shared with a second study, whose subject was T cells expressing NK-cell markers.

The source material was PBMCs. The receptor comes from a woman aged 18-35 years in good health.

The CDR3 sequence is CSAMVRVESEQFF. As DNA, the CDR3 is TGCAGTGCTATGGTCAGGGTAGAGAGTGAGCAGTTCTTC. V gene TRBV20-1 combines with J gene TRBJ2-1, with TRBD1 as a possible D gene (5 bases). CDR1 is DFQATT and CDR2 is SNEGSKA in the germline V gene (reference sequence). Deletions cut 4 bases from V and 9 bases from J, with 16 bases between. The CDR3 runs to 13 residues.